This T cell receptor beta chain emerged from a study of T-cell reconstitution after alpha-beta-depleted transplantation in children. The germline gives CDR1 DFQATT, CDR2 SNEGSKA (reference sequence). V shed 5 bases, J shed 1 base, and the junction held 10 bases outside the gene matches. This CDR3 comprises 16 residues. The sample holds a few counts of this clonotype. TCRbeta library construction was performed incorporating unique molecular identifiers. TCRdb re-called the PCR reads through MiXCR, storing one row per CDR3 protein. The table shows more than 550,000 distinct CDR3 sequences, with roughly a tenth occurring only once.

This TCR came from a human donor who donated a stem cell graft to a child with acute myeloid leukemia. The chain recombines TRBV20-1 with TRBJ2-1; 8 nucleotides match TRBD2. The specimen was PBMCs from the stem cell graft donor, collected from the stem cell graft. CDR3 sequence reads: CSAVPAGALSYNEQFF. The DNA of the CDR3 is TGCAGTGCTGTACCAGCGGGAGCTCTTTCCTACAATGAGCAGTTCTTC.